These 4 T cell receptor beta chains came from one sample sequenced in a study of blood T cell repertoires in COVID-19. Measured with immunoSEQ multiplex PCR; TCRdb has only the in-frame clones, and not every one. Of over 150,000 clones in the sample, around 90% are singletons; the top ten hold 0.58%. The sample comprised peripheral blood. These receptor sequences come from a man in his 60s with COVID-19, enrolled during active disease.

This clone was seen a single time. The J gene is TRBJ1-3, the V gene TRBV27; 9 bases are shared with TRBD1. The J segment lost 7 bases and the V segment lost 6 bases, leaving 16 bases of the junction unmatched. Per germline, CDR1 MNHEY and CDR2 SMNVEV (reference sequence). The CDR3 runs 17 residues. The CDR3 spells CASSYTGTGSRINTIYF. The CDR3 region has the DNA TGTGCCAGCAGCTATACCGGGACAGGGTCCCGCATTAACACCATATATTTT.

On this clone: One end of the junction is discordant with germline, which a read error may explain. V is TRBV11-2 and J is TRBJ1-1, with D possibly matching TRBD1 (6 bases). The CDR3 runs 14 residues. CDR1 SGHAT and CDR2 FQNNGV come from the germline V gene. The DNA for the CDR3 is TGTGCCAGCAGCCCAGTTAGGACAGCTGCGTCCCCTATTTTT. Translating it yields CASSPVRTAASPIF.

J is TRBJ2-2 and V is TRBV7-3, with D maybe TRBD1 (5 bases). Per germline, CDR1 SGHTA and CDR2 FQGTGA. V lost 2 bases to trimming and J lost 5 bases, with 6 bases between them. The CDR3 is 13 residues long. The CDR3 nucleotides are TGTGCCAGCAGCTTACAGGGAACCGGGGAGCTGTTTTTT. It is translated as CASSLQGTGELFF.

The rearrangement joins TRBV7-3 to TRBJ2-7; TRBD2 matches 8 bases. Trimming removed 2 bases from V and 2 bases from J; junction bases left unmatched: 8. The V gene's germline CDR1 is SGHTA and CDR2 FQGTGA. The CDR3 contains 16 residues. The CDR3 coding sequence is TGTGCCAGCAGCTTAGTCCCTAGCGGGTCTGCCTACGAGCAGTACTTC. This encodes CASSLVPSGSAYEQYF.